This TCR beta chain was found in a study of cytomegalovirus exposure and HLA in healthy donors. Study outcomes and limitations: CMV antigen specificity was confirmed in vitro for three CMV-associated chains. One later analysis, an examination of the approximately 130 validation repertoires, found that first-cohort TCR clusters tended to co-occur in them. The investigators catalogued under 200 TCR beta chains as cytomegalovirus-associated.

The data were produced by immunoSEQ multiplex PCR, yet TCRdb's version contains in-frame clones alone and is incomplete. The repertoire holds roughly 140,000 clones, roughly 88% seen once, with 7% to 9% in the top ten. As concerns this clone: Its antigen is undetermined.

Germline-derived CDR1 and CDR2 are SGHTA and FQGNSA. The CDR3 spans 16 residues. V was pared by 3 bases and J by 4 bases, with 18 bases between. Separation from the approximately 670-subject first cohort characterized the approximately 120-subject validation cohort, to which the donors belonged. The sample comprised PBMCs. This TCR came from a woman under 30 in good health and CMV-seropositive. The genes are TRBV7-2 and TRBJ1-2, with D hard to call. The CDR3 sequence is CASSFSRIDRGYGYTF. The CDR3, as DNA: TGTGCCAGCAGCTTTTCGAGGATCGACCGGGGCTATGGCTACACCTTC.